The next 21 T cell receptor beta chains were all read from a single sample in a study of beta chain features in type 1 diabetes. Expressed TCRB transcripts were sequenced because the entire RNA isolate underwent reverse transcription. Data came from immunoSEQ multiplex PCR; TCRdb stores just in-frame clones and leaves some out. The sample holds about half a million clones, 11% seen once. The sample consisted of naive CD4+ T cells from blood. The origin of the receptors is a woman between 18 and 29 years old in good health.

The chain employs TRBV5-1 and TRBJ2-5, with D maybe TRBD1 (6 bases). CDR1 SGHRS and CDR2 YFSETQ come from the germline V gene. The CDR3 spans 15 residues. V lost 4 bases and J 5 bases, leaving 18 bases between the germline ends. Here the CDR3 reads CASSRIQGNRETQYF. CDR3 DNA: TGCGCCAGCAGCAGGATTCAGGGGAACAGGGAGACCCAGTACTTC.

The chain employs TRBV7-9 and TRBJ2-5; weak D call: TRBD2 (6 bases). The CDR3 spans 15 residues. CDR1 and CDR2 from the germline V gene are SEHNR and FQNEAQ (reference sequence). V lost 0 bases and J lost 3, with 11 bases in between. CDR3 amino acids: CASSLASTSKETQYF. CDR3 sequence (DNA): TGTGCCAGCAGCTTAGCCTCCACTAGCAAAGAGACCCAGTACTTC.

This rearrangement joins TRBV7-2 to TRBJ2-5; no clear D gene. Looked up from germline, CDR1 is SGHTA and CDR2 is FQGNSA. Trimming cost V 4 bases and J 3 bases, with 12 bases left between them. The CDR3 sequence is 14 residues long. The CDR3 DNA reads TGTGCCAGCAGCTCGGTCCAGCGAAAAGAGACCCAGTACTTC. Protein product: CASSSVQRKETQYF.

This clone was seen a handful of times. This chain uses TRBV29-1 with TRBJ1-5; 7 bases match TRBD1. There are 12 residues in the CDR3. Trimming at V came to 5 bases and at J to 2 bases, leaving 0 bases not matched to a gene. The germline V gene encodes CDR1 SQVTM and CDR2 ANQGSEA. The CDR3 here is CSVQGGNQPQHF. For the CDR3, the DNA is TGCAGCGTTCAGGGGGGCAATCAGCCCCAGCATTTT.

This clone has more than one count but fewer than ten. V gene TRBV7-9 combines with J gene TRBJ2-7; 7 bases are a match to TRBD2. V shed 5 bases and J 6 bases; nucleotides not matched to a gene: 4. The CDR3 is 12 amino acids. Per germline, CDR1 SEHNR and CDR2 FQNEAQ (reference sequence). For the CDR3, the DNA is TGTGCCAGCAGCCCCACTAGCGTCGAGCAGTACTTC. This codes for CASSPTSVEQYF.

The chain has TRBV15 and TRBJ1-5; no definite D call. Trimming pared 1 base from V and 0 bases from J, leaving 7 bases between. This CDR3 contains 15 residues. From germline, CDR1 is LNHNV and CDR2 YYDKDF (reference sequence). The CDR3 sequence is CATSRVVSSNQPQHF. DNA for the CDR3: TGTGCCACCAGCAGAGTTGTCAGTAGCAATCAGCCCCAGCATTTT.

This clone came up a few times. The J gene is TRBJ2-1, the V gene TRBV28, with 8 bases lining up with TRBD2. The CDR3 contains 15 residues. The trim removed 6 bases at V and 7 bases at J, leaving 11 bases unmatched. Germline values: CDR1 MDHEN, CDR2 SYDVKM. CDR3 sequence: CASSSVAGGPNEQFF. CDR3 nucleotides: TGTGCCAGCAGCTCGGTGGCGGGGGGCCCGAATGAGCAGTTCTTC.

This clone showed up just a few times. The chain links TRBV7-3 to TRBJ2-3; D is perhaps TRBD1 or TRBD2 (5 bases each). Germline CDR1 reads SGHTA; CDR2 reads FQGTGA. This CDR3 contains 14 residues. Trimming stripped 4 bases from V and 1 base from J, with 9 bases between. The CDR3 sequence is CASSWDGRTDTQYF. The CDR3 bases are TGTGCCAGCAGCTGGGACGGACGCACAGATACGCAGTATTTT.

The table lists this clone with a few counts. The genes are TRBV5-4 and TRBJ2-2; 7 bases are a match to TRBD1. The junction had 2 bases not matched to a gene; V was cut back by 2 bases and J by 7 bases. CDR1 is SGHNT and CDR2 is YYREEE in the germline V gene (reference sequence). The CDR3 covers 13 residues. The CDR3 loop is CASSLGDSGELFF. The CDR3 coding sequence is TGTGCCAGCAGCTTAGGGGACAGCGGGGAGCTGTTTTTT.

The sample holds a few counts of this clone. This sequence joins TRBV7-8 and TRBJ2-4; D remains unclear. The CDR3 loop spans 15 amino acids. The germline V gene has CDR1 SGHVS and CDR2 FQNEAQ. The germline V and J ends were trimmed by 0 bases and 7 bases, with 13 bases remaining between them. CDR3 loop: CASSLARSGRNIQYF. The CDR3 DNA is TGTGCCAGCAGCTTAGCGCGGTCTGGGCGGAACATTCAGTACTTC.

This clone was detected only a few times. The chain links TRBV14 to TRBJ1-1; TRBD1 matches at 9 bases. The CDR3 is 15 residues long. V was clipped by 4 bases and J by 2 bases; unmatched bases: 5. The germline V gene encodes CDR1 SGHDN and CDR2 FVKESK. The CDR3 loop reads CASSPRDRENTEAFF. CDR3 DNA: TGTGCCAGCAGCCCCCGGGACAGGGAAAACACTGAAGCTTTCTTT.

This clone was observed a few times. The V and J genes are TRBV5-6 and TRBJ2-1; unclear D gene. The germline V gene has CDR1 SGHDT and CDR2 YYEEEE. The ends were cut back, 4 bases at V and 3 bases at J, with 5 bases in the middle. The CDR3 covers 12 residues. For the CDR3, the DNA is TGTGCCAGCAGCGGGGACTACAATGAGCAGTTCTTC. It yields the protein CASSGDYNEQFF.

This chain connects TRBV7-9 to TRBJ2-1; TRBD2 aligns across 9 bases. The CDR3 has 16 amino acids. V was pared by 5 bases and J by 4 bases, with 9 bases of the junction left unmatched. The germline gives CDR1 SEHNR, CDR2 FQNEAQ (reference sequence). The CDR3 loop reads CASSARGSGGYNEQFF. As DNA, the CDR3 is TGTGCCAGCAGCGCCCGGGGTAGCGGGGGATACAATGAGCAGTTCTTC.

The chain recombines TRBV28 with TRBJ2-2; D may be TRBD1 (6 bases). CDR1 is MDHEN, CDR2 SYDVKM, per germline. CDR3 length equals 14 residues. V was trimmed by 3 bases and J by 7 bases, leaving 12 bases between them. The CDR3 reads CASSFRGRGGELFF. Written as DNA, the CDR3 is TGTGCCAGCAGTTTCAGGGGTCGTGGCGGGGAGCTGTTTTTT.

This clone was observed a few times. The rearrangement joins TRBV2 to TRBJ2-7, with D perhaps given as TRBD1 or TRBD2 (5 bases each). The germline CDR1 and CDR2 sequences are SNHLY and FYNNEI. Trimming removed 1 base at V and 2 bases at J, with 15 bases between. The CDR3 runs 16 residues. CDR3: CASSEGESRGAYEQYF. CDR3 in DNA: TGTGCCAGCAGTGAAGGTGAAAGCCGAGGGGCCTACGAGCAGTACTTC.

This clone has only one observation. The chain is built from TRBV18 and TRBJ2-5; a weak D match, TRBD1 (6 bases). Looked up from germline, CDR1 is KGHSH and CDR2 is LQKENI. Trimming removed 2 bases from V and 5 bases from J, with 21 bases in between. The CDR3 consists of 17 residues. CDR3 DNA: TGTGCCAGCTCACCAACGGTGAATACAGGGCGTGGGGAGACCCAGTACTTC. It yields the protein CASSPTVNTGRGETQYF. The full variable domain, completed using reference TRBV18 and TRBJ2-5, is NAGVMQNPRHLVRRRGQEARLRCSPMKGHSHVYWYRQLPEEGLKFMVYLQKENIIDESGMPKERFSAEFPKEGPSILRIQQVVRGDSAAYFCASSPTVNTGRGETQYFGPGTRLLVL.

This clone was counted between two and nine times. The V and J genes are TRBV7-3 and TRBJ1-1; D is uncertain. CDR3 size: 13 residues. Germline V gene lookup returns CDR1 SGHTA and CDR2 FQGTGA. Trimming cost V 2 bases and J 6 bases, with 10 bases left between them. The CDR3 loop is CASSLGPSSEAFF. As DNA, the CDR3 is TGTGCCAGCAGCTTAGGCCCATCTTCTGAAGCTTTCTTT.

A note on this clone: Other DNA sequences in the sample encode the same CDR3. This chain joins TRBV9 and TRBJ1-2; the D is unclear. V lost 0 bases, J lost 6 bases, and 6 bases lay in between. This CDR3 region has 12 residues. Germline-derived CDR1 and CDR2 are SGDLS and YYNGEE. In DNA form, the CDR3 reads TGTGCCAGCAGCGTAGCCGGGGATGGCTACACCTTC. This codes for CASSVAGDGYTF.

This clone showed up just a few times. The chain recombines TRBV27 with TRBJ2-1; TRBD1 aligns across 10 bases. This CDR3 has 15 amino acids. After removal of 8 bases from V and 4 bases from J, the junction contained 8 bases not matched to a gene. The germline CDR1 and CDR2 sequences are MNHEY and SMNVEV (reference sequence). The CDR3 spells CASGSGTGVYNEQFF. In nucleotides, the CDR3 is TGTGCCAGCGGTTCCGGGACAGGGGTGTACAATGAGCAGTTCTTC.

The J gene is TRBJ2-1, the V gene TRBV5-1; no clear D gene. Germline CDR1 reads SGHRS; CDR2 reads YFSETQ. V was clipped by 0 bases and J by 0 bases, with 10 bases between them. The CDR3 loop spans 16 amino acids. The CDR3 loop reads CASSLDGPSSYNEQFF. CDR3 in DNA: TGCGCCAGCAGCTTGGATGGGCCCAGCTCCTACAATGAGCAGTTCTTC.

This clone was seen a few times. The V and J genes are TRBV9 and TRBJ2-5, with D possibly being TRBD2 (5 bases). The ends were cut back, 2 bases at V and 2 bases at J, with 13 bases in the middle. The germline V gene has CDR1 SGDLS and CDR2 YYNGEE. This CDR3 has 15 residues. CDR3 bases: TGTGCCAGCAGCGTCAGCGGATACAGACAAGAGACCCAGTACTTC. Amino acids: CASSVSGYRQETQYF.